A single sample gave rise to the 30 T cell receptor beta chains below, sequenced in a study of OX40 agonist ivuxolimab in advanced cancers. Assay: immunoSEQ multiplex PCR; the TCRdb copy retains only in-frame clones and omits some. The sample includes some 100,000 clones, over 75% of them seen just once. Sequenced material: CD4+ or CD8+ T cells sorted from blood, taken in a trial of the OX40 agonist ivuxolimab. The receptor set was obtained from an adult with an advanced solid tumor such as melanoma, head and neck, liver or kidney cancer.

The V gene is TRBV5-1, the J gene TRBJ2-1; 7 bases line up with TRBD1. The CDR3 runs 15 residues. Germline CDR1 reads SGHRS; CDR2 reads YFSETQ. V shed 3 bases and J 3 bases; nucleotides not matched to a gene: 6. The CDR3 nucleotides are TGCGCCAGCAGCTCCACAGGGGAAAACTACAATGAGCAGTTCTTC. Translated, it gives CASSSTGENYNEQFF.

V gene TRBV2 combines with J gene TRBJ2-5; 7 positions match TRBD1. Trimming at V came to 8 bases and at J to 5 bases, leaving 8 bases not matched to a gene. The CDR3 is 13 residues long. Germline loops: CDR1 SNHLY, CDR2 FYNNEI. CDR3: CASGTARGETQYF. The CDR3 DNA follows: TGTGCCAGCGGGACAGCAAGGGGGGAGACCCAGTACTTC.

The chain joins TRBV7-9 to TRBJ2-1, with TRBD2 matching 14 bases. V lost 0 bases and J lost 6; bases outside the gene matches: 10. Germline V lookup: CDR1 SEHNR, CDR2 FQNEAQ (reference sequence). The CDR3 spans 19 residues. The CDR3 is CASSLATPFGLAGGNEQFF. The CDR3 nucleotides are TGTGCCAGCAGCTTAGCCACCCCTTTTGGACTAGCGGGGGGCAATGAGCAGTTCTTC.

The V and J genes are TRBV6-7 and TRBJ2-6; a weak D match, TRBD1 (5 bases). TRBV6-7 is designated an ORF whose function remains uncertain. Deletions cut 8 bases from V and 0 bases from J, with 14 bases between. The CDR3 covers 16 residues. The CDR3 sequence: CASGAVGRSGANVLTF. CDR3 DNA sequence: TGTGCCAGCGGGGCAGTCGGGCGCTCTGGGGCCAACGTCCTGACTTTC.

The chain combines TRBV5-1 with TRBJ2-7; TRBD2 matches at 9 bases. This CDR3 has 19 residues. V shed 4 bases and J 0 bases; nucleotides not matched to a gene: 17. CDR1 and CDR2 (germline): SGHRS, YFSETQ. The CDR3 nucleotides read TGCGCCAGCAGCCCCGCGGTGATAGCGGGAGACCACAACTCCTACGAGCAGTACTTC. This gives the protein CASSPAVIAGDHNSYEQYF.

This clone appeared once. The chain links TRBV5-3 to TRBJ2-1; D might be TRBD1 (6 bases). TRBV5-3 falls under the ORF class, with uncertain function. This CDR3 region has 11 residues. Trimming took 5 bases from V and 7 from J, leaving 7 bases between them. The CDR3 nucleotides are TGTGCCAGAAGGCAGGGGAATGAGCAGTTCTTC. Translated: CARRQGNEQFF.

The chain uses TRBV18 and TRBJ2-5; the D is unclear. Trimming removed 4 bases at V and 3 bases at J, with 12 bases between. This CDR3 spans 14 amino acids. Germline V gives CDR1 KGHSH, CDR2 LQKENI. The CDR3: CASSRALAEETQYF. For the CDR3, the DNA is TGTGCCAGCTCACGGGCGCTGGCAGAAGAGACCCAGTACTTC.

The V gene is TRBV1, the J gene TRBJ2-2; TRBD2 reflects the table's D call only, with no check against the DNA. TRBV1 is a listed pseudogene. The CDR3 is 18 amino acids. CDR3 region: CTSSQDSGGRAWTGELFF. The CDR3 coding sequence is TGCACCAGCAGCCAAGATAGTGGCGGGAGGGCTTGGACCGGGGAGCTGTTTTTT.

This clone was found a few times. The chain combines TRBV18 with TRBJ1-2, with TRBD1 matching 8 bases. The CDR3 length is 14 residues. Trimming removed 6 bases from V and 8 bases from J; junction bases left unmatched: 11. Germline V gene sequence: CDR1 KGHSH, CDR2 LQKENI. As DNA, the CDR3 is TGTGCCAGCTCCCTAGATGGGACAGGCACCGGCTACACCTTC. Amino acid sequence: CASSLDGTGTGYTF.

The V gene is TRBV18, the J gene TRBJ1-4; possible D gene TRBD1, 6 bases. V was trimmed by 2 bases and J by 7 bases, leaving 11 bases between them. The germline V gene has CDR1 KGHSH and CDR2 LQKENI. The CDR3 has 14 residues. CDR3 bases: TGTGCCAGCTCACCAGGACAGTTGGGTGAAAAACTGTTTTTT. Its translation is CASSPGQLGEKLFF.

The chain uses TRBV18 and TRBJ2-5; 7 nucleotides agree with TRBD1. Losses at the gene ends were 0 bases for V and 1 base for J; bases not matched to a gene: 14. In germline, CDR1 is KGHSH, CDR2 LQKENI. This CDR3 is 19 amino acids long. The CDR3 nucleotides read TGTGCCAGCTCACCACCGAAAGACACCCCCGGGACAGCCCAAGAGACCCAGTACTTC. Its protein product is CASSPPKDTPGTAQETQYF.

The chain combines TRBV28 with TRBJ1-2, with a possible D match to TRBD1 (6 bases). The V gene's germline CDR1 is MDHEN and CDR2 SYDVKM. The CDR3 covers 14 residues. The ends were cut back, 5 bases at V and 2 bases at J, with 12 bases in the middle. CDR3 region: CASSRGQMNYGYTF. The DNA of the CDR3 is TGTGCCAGCAGTCGCGGACAGATGAACTATGGCTACACCTTC.

The rearrangement uses TRBV28 and TRBJ1-1; a weak D match, TRBD1 (5 bases). The CDR3 covers 11 residues. The germline V and J ends were trimmed by 10 bases and 7 bases, with 13 bases remaining between them. Per the germline V gene, CDR1 is MDHEN and CDR2 is SYDVKM. This CDR3 is CATQRGGEAFF. The CDR3 DNA reads TGTGCCACCCAGAGGGGAGGTGAAGCTTTCTTT.

The rearrangement uses TRBV5-1 and TRBJ2-7, with D possibly being TRBD2 (5 bases). Trimming took 1 base from V and 5 from J, leaving 13 bases between them. Germline CDR1 SGHRS, CDR2 YFSETQ. This CDR3 is 14 amino acids long. The DNA for the CDR3 is TGCGCCAGCAGCTTGCGGGTAGGAGGCAACGAGCAGTACTTC. Encoded protein: CASSLRVGGNEQYF.

CDR3 sequence: CASSLTGSGNTIYF. The CDR3 nucleotides are TGTGCCAGCAGCTTAACAGGGTCTGGAAACACCATATATTTT. V usage is TRBV11-3 and J usage is TRBJ1-3; tentative D call: TRBD1 (6 bases). CDR1 is SGHNT and CDR2 is YENEEA in the germline V gene. The CDR3 loop spans 14 amino acids. V gave up 2 bases and J gave up 1 base, with 6 bases separating them.

The CDR3 protein is CASSLASQGSPGTDTQYF. The CDR3 DNA follows: TGCGCCAGCAGCTTGGCCTCACAGGGATCCCCAGGCACAGATACGCAGTATTTT. The chain has TRBV5-1 and TRBJ2-3, with D perhaps matching TRBD1 (6 bases). CDR1 and CDR2 (germline): SGHRS, YFSETQ. V was cut by 0 bases and J by 1 base, with 18 bases left in between. The CDR3 covers 18 residues.

The rearrangement uses TRBV30 and TRBJ1-5; no definite D call. The CDR3 spans 13 residues. Germline CDR1 reads GTSNPN; CDR2 reads SVGIG (reference sequence). The V gene lost 2 bases and the J gene lost 7 bases, with 12 bases spanning the gap. The CDR3 here is CAWSSGEWQPQHF. CDR3 bases: TGTGCCTGGAGTAGCGGGGAATGGCAGCCCCAGCATTTT.

J is TRBJ1-5 and V is TRBV30, with no clear D. Trimming left V 0 bases short and J 2 bases short, with 11 bases between. CDR3 size: 15 residues. Germline-derived CDR1 and CDR2 are GTSNPN and SVGIG (reference sequence). Here the CDR3 DNA reads TGTGCCTGGAGTGTCGTAGGGTTGGGCAATCAGCCCCAGCATTTT. Its translation is CAWSVVGLGNQPQHF.

The chain has TRBV7-2 and TRBJ2-5; D might be TRBD1 (5 bases). The CDR3 has 15 amino acids. Trimming took 0 bases from V and 4 from J, leaving 12 bases between them. CDR1 and CDR2 from the germline V gene are SGHTA and FQGNSA. CDR3 protein: CASSLAPGMRETQYF. CDR3 nucleotide sequence: TGTGCCAGCAGCTTAGCACCAGGGATGAGAGAGACCCAGTACTTC.

V and J are TRBV5-1 and TRBJ1-1; D remains ambiguous. The CDR3 runs to 13 residues. V was cut by 0 bases and J by 3 bases, with 6 bases left in between. In germline, CDR1 is SGHRS, CDR2 YFSETQ. The CDR3 DNA reads as TGCGCCAGCAGCTTGGATAGGCACACTGAAGCTTTCTTT. Amino acids: CASSLDRHTEAFF.

The chain carries TRBV11-2 and TRBJ1-2; D uncertain. V gave up 2 bases and J gave up 7 bases, with 11 bases separating them. Germline V CDR1 and CDR2: SGHAT, FQNNGV. The CDR3 is 13 amino acids. The CDR3 spells CASSLLKGGGYTF. As DNA, the CDR3 is TGTGCCAGCAGCTTACTGAAGGGTGGTGGCTACACCTTC.

The chain uses TRBV2 and TRBJ2-5; TRBD1 agrees at 7 bases. The V segment lost 6 bases and the J segment 0 bases; nucleotides outside the gene matches: 13. Germline loops: CDR1 SNHLY, CDR2 FYNNEI. The CDR3 covers 17 residues. Written as DNA, the CDR3 is TGTGCCAGCAGAAGGGCGGCACAGGGGCTCTACCAAGAGACCCAGTACTTC. It yields the protein CASRRAAQGLYQETQYF.

V and J are TRBV18 and TRBJ2-7; 13 bases match TRBD2. Germline V gene sequence: CDR1 KGHSH, CDR2 LQKENI. This CDR3 is built from 15 residues. V shed 4 bases, J shed 5 bases, and the junction held 5 bases outside the gene matches. The CDR3 coding sequence is TGTGCCAGCTCACTACGGACTAGCGGGAGTAACGAGCAGTACTTC. Its protein product is CASSLRTSGSNEQYF.

The genes are TRBV2 and TRBJ2-1; D is perhaps TRBD1 or TRBD2 (5 bases each). The germline V gene encodes CDR1 SNHLY and CDR2 FYNNEI. This CDR3 spans 14 amino acids. V lost 4 bases and J 10 bases, leaving 17 bases between the germline ends. The CDR3 DNA reads as TGTGCCAGCAGTGTGGGCCCACTCGGGACGGAGCAGTTCTTC. Its protein product is CASSVGPLGTEQFF.

The chain has TRBV28 and TRBJ2-2; D call uncertain. The germline gives CDR1 MDHEN, CDR2 SYDVKM. The CDR3 consists of 13 residues. The V gene lost 8 bases and the J gene lost 1 base, with 8 bases spanning the gap. As DNA, the CDR3 is TGTGCCAGCGCCATCCGGAACACCGGGGAGCTGTTTTTT. Its translation is CASAIRNTGELFF.

The V and J genes are TRBV4-3 and TRBJ1-1, with unresolved D. Looked up from germline, CDR1 is LGHNA and CDR2 is YSLEER. There are 16 residues in the CDR3. Trimming shortened V by 0 bases and J by 1 base, and 12 bases separated the two germline ends. CDR3 nucleotide sequence: TGCGCCAGCAGCCAAGAGTTACCCGAAGAGAACACTGAAGCTTTCTTT. This translates into CASSQELPEENTEAFF.

The chain links TRBV2 to TRBJ2-7; D not certain. Trimming removed 6 bases at V and 3 bases at J, with 6 bases between. Germline V gives CDR1 SNHLY, CDR2 FYNNEI. CDR3 length: 11 amino acids. DNA for the CDR3: TGTGCCAGCAGCTACGACTACGAGCAGTACTTC. As protein: CASSYDYEQYF. Variable domain in full (rest from reference TRBV2 and TRBJ2-7): EPEVTQTPSHQVTQMGQEVILRCVPISNHLYFYWYRQILGQKVEFLVSFYNNEISEKSEIFDDQFSVERPDGSNFTLKIRSTKLEDSAMYFCASSYDYEQYFGPGTRLTVT.

The J gene is TRBJ1-6, the V gene TRBV28; D remains unclear. The V end was cut by 4 bases, the J end by 5 bases, with 9 bases between. The CDR3 totals 14 residues. Germline V gene lookup returns CDR1 MDHEN and CDR2 SYDVKM. CDR3 bases: TGTGCCAGCAGTTCCCGGGAGGATAATTCACCCCTCCACTTT. Amino acid sequence: CASSSREDNSPLHF.

The rearrangement uses TRBV7-3 and TRBJ2-1, with D tentatively TRBD2 (5 bases). Per the germline V gene, CDR1 is SGHTA and CDR2 is FQGTGA. Trimming stripped 0 bases from V and 5 bases from J, with 8 bases between. This CDR3 region has 14 residues. CDR3 protein: CASSLTATNNEQFF. Here the CDR3 DNA reads TGTGCCAGCAGCTTAACGGCGACTAACAATGAGCAGTTCTTC.

V usage is TRBV6-5 and J usage is TRBJ2-1; D remains unclear. Deletions cut 2 bases from V and 6 bases from J, with 11 bases between. Germline V CDR1 and CDR2: MNHEY, SVGAGI. The CDR3 is 14 residues long. The CDR3 DNA follows: TGTGCCAGCAGTTACGATGGTGCCCCCAATGAGCAGTTCTTC. Its translation: CASSYDGAPNEQFF.